This TCR beta chain was profiled in a study of blood T cell repertoires in COVID-19. V lost 3 bases and J lost 4; bases outside the gene matches: 5. CDR1 is WNHNN, CDR2 SYGVQD, per germline (reference sequence). The length of the CDR3 is 16 residues. Sequencing was performed with immunoSEQ multiplex PCR; in TCRdb, only in-frame clones are kept and a portion is missing. The sample consists of some 80,000 clones, 80% to 90% of them appearing once. The V call is TRBV10-1, the J call TRBJ2-1, with 11 nucleotides matching TRBD2. Specimen: peripheral blood. The TCR originated in a man aged 55-75 years with COVID-19, enrolled during active disease. CDR3 protein: CASSEGSGRGYNEQFF. CDR3 in DNA: TGCGCCAGCAGTGAAGGTAGCGGGAGGGGGTACAATGAGCAGTTCTTC.